The 30 T cell receptor beta chains below all came from one sample that was sequenced in a study of identical twins. Each CDR3 protein is one row after TCRdb ran MiXCR on the 5' RACE reads. The table includes hundreds of thousands of distinct CDR3 sequences, over 5% detected once. The sample was naive T cells sorted from blood. These receptors were taken from a young man in good health.

In this sample, this clonotype turned up a few times. The chain carries TRBV5-4 and TRBJ2-3; TRBD1 aligns across 7 bases. The CDR3 sequence is 16 residues long. V lost 2 bases and J lost 6; bases outside the gene matches: 12. CDR1 and CDR2 (germline): SGHNT, YYREEE (reference sequence). CDR3 residues: CASSLYTGTVPDTQYF. The CDR3 region has the DNA TGTGCCAGCAGCTTATATACCGGGACAGTTCCCGATACGCAGTATTTT. Full variable domain (missing parts from reference TRBV5-4 and TRBJ2-3): ETGVTQSPTHLIKTRGQQVTLRCSSQSGHNTVSWYQQALGQGPQFIFQYYREEENGRGNFPPRFSGLQFPNYSSELNVNALELDDSALYLCASSLYTGTVPDTQYFGPGTRLTVL.

Ten or more counts support this clonotype. This rearrangement joins TRBV20-1 to TRBJ2-1; the D gene is possibly TRBD2 (6 bases). V was pared by 3 bases and J by 8 bases, with 11 bases between. Germline V gives CDR1 DFQATT, CDR2 SNEGSKA (reference sequence). The CDR3 is 12 amino acids. The CDR3 spells CSASGGADEQFF. In nucleotides, the CDR3 is TGCAGTGCTAGTGGAGGGGCGGATGAGCAGTTCTTC.

The chain employs TRBV6-2 or TRBV6-3 and TRBJ2-7; D not resolved. V shed 6 bases and J shed 1 base, with 13 bases lying between them. Germline values: CDR1 MNHEY, CDR2 SVGEGT. The CDR3 totals 14 residues. CDR3 in amino acids: CASRTPGGSYEQYF. CDR3 DNA: TGTGCCAGCAGAACCCCGGGCGGATCCTACGAGCAGTACTTC.

This clonotype was recorded at least ten times. The chain is built from TRBV10-2 and TRBJ2-7; TRBD1 or TRBD2 may be the D gene (5 bases each). This CDR3 is built from 13 residues. The ends were cut back, 5 bases at V and 2 bases at J, with 10 bases in the middle. Germline-derived CDR1 and CDR2 are WSHSY and SAAADI. This chain's CDR3 is CASSPGPTYEQYV. Written as DNA, the CDR3 is TGCGCCAGCAGTCCGGGACCAACCTACGAGCAGTACGTC.

This clonotype was seen many times. The chain employs TRBV7-9 and TRBJ1-5; 8 bases match TRBD1. J was trimmed by 8 bases and V by 1 base; bases with no gene match: 10. CDR3 length equals 16 residues. Germline V lookup: CDR1 SEHNR, CDR2 FQNEAQ (reference sequence). This chain's CDR3 is CASSLGDRLASEPQHF. The CDR3 region has the DNA TGTGCCAGCAGCTTAGGGGACAGGCTGGCTTCGGAGCCCCAGCATTTT.

This clonotype was counted between two and nine times. The gene calls are TRBV2 and TRBJ2-2, with D unresolved. Germline V CDR1 and CDR2: SNHLY, FYNNEI. Trimming took 7 bases from V and 7 from J, leaving 10 bases between them. This CDR3 has 12 residues. The CDR3 loop reads CASKVVGGELFF. CDR3 DNA sequence: TGTGCCAGCAAGGTGGTTGGCGGGGAGCTGTTTTTT.

This sequence joins TRBV20-1 and TRBJ1-2, with 9 bases that match TRBD1. Germline lookup yields CDR1 DFQATT and CDR2 SNEGSKA (reference sequence). The V and J ends lost 5 bases and 8 bases, in that order; junction bases with no gene match: 6. This CDR3 has 12 amino acids. The CDR3, as DNA: TGCAGTGCTCCCGACAGGGGGGAAGGCTACACCTTC. Translated: CSAPDRGEGYTF.

J is TRBJ2-5 and V is TRBV29-1, with TRBD1 matching 10 bases. The CDR3 runs 15 residues. The germline V gene encodes CDR1 SQVTM and CDR2 ANQGSEA. The V segment lost 7 bases and the J segment 3 bases; nucleotides outside the gene matches: 11. The CDR3 DNA is TGCAGCGCTGTCTTGACAGGGGGCTTAGAAGAGACCCAGTACTTC. Amino acids: CSAVLTGGLEETQYF.

This clonotype has ten or more counts. The V and J genes are TRBV29-1 and TRBJ1-1; a possible D gene is TRBD1 (5 bases). CDR1 and CDR2 from the germline V gene are SQVTM and ANQGSEA. The CDR3 length is 15 residues. The ends were cut back, 5 bases at V and 1 base at J, with 17 bases in the middle. This CDR3 is CSVPPGAESNTEAFF. CDR3 nucleotide sequence: TGCAGCGTTCCCCCCGGGGCAGAGTCGAACACTGAAGCTTTCTTT. Full variable domain (rest looked up from reference TRBV29-1 and TRBJ1-1): SAVISQKPSRDICQRGTSLTIQCQVDSQVTMMFWYRQQPGQSLTLIATANQGSEATYESGFVIDKFPISRPNLTFSTLTVSNMSPEDSSIYLCSVPPGAESNTEAFFGQGTRLTVV.

The chain employs TRBV6-5 and TRBJ2-5; 9 positions match TRBD1. The CDR3 has 16 amino acids. With 2 bases clipped from V and 2 bases from J, the junction kept 6 bases outside the gene matches. The germline V gene has CDR1 MNHEY and CDR2 SVGAGI. The CDR3: CASSYPGQGTQETQYF. CDR3 DNA: TGTGCCAGCAGTTACCCAGGACAGGGGACACAAGAGACCCAGTACTTC.

This clonotype was found many times. The CDR3 coding sequence is TGCGCCAGCAGCTTGGAGGGACCCCGGGGATGGACTGAAGCTTTCTTT. Translating gives CASSLEGPRGWTEAFF. V and J are TRBV5-1 and TRBJ1-1; D perhaps matches TRBD1 (5 bases). This CDR3 is built from 16 residues. V lost 0 bases and J lost 5, with 17 bases in between. The V gene's germline CDR1 is SGHRS and CDR2 YFSETQ. Full variable domain (outside the CDR3, taken from reference TRBV5-1 and TRBJ1-1): KAGVTQTPRYLIKTRGQQVTLSCSPISGHRSVSWYQQTPGQGLQFLFEYFSETQRNKGNFPGRFSGRQFSNSRSEMNVSTLELGDSALYLCASSLEGPRGWTEAFFGQGTRLTVV.

This clonotype turned up a few times. This sequence joins TRBV12-3 or TRBV12-4 and TRBJ2-2; D perhaps matches TRBD2 (5 bases). The CDR3 consists of 15 residues. The germline V and J ends were trimmed by 3 bases and 0 bases, with 8 bases remaining between them. DNA for the CDR3: TGTGCCAGCAGTTTTAACGGGGCGAACACCGGGGAGCTGTTTTTT. This sequence encodes CASSFNGANTGELFF.

This clonotype was picked up many times. This sequence joins TRBV28 and TRBJ2-2, with 8 bases aligning to TRBD1. From germline, CDR1 is MDHEN and CDR2 SYDVKM. CDR3 length: 16 amino acids. V shed 5 bases, J shed 5 bases, and the junction held 10 bases outside the gene matches. In DNA form, the CDR3 reads TGTGCCAGCAGTGCCCCCAGGGGGCGAGTTACCGGGGAGCTGTTTTTT. As protein: CASSAPRGRVTGELFF.

This clonotype occurred many times. For the CDR3, the DNA is TGTGCCAGCAGTTCGATCCCACTTGCTTCCTACGAGCAGTACTTC. Amino acid sequence: CASSSIPLASYEQYF. The chain carries TRBV27 and TRBJ2-7; D remains unclear. V dropped 4 bases and J dropped 1 base, with 14 bases sitting between them. From germline, CDR1 is MNHEY and CDR2 SMNVEV (reference sequence). This CDR3 is built from 15 residues.

The rearrangement links TRBV28 to TRBJ1-5; no definite D call. V lost 2 bases, J lost 3 bases, and 14 bases lay in between. Germline assignment: CDR1 MDHEN and CDR2 SYDVKM. The CDR3 runs 16 residues. CDR3 sequence reads: CASSLSPGRSNQPQHF. The CDR3 DNA follows: TGTGCCAGCAGTTTAAGTCCAGGAAGATCCAATCAGCCCCAGCATTTT.

This clonotype was seen many times. The genes are TRBV28 and TRBJ1-5; D is unresolved. V shed 7 bases and J shed 9 bases, with 13 bases lying between them. CDR3 size: 12 residues. Germline V lookup: CDR1 MDHEN, CDR2 SYDVKM. CDR3 loop: CASTYGIGPQHF. CDR3 in DNA: TGTGCCAGCACCTACGGCATTGGGCCCCAGCATTTT.

This clonotype was observed at least ten times. The chain combines TRBV12-3 or TRBV12-4 with TRBJ2-1, with 8 nucleotides matching TRBD2. This CDR3 spans 18 amino acids. Germline trimming cut 3 bases from V and 0 bases from J; bases unmatched to any gene: 10. CDR3 sequence: CASSLGEREQSSYNEQFF. CDR3 in DNA: TGTGCCAGCAGTTTGGGGGAGCGGGAGCAGAGCTCCTACAATGAGCAGTTCTTC.

This clonotype was observed at least ten times. The chain combines TRBV3-1 with TRBJ1-4; 11 bases line up with TRBD1. The germline gives CDR1 LGHDT, CDR2 YNNKEL (reference sequence). V was clipped by 5 bases and J by 5 bases; unmatched bases: 4. The CDR3 runs 15 residues. The CDR3 DNA reads as TGTGCCAGCAGCGAAGGACAGGGGGCAAATGAAAAACTGTTTTTT. It translates to CASSEGQGANEKLFF.

This clonotype was picked up many times. The chain joins TRBV6-2 or TRBV6-3 to TRBJ2-1; TRBD2 aligns across 12 bases. The germline V gene encodes CDR1 MNHEY and CDR2 SVGEGT. This CDR3 has 15 amino acids. The J segment lost 10 bases and the V segment lost 0 bases, leaving 4 bases of the junction unmatched. The CDR3 is CASSYSASGRAEQFF. The CDR3, as DNA: TGTGCCAGCAGTTACTCGGCTAGCGGGAGGGCCGAGCAGTTCTTC.

The V gene is TRBV7-3, the J gene TRBJ2-2, with 8 bases aligning to TRBD2. The CDR3 is made up of 15 amino acids. The ends lost 4 bases at V and 4 bases at J; junction bases unmatched: 5. Germline V gives CDR1 SGHTA, CDR2 FQGTGA. The CDR3 region has the DNA TGTGCCAGCAGCTCGTTAGCGGGGTCCACCGGGGAGCTGTTTTTT. Translating it yields CASSSLAGSTGELFF.

The chain couples TRBV5-5 to TRBJ1-1; perhaps TRBD1 as D (5 bases). Trimming cost V 4 bases and J 0 bases, with 13 bases left between them. The CDR3 runs to 15 residues. Germline V gene data show CDR1 as SGHKS and CDR2 as YYEKEE (reference sequence). CDR3 coding DNA: TGTGCCAGCAGCGACTGGGGGAGCATGAACACTGAAGCTTTCTTT. Its translation: CASSDWGSMNTEAFF.

This clonotype was observed at least ten times. V usage is TRBV20-1 and J usage is TRBJ2-7; 9 positions agree with TRBD1. V lost 5 bases and J lost 7; bases outside the gene matches: 12. The CDR3 loop spans 14 amino acids. From germline, CDR1 is DFQATT and CDR2 SNEGSKA (reference sequence). The CDR3, as DNA: TGCAGTGCTCACCCCGGGACAGGGCTTAGGGAGCAGTACTTC. The encoded protein is CSAHPGTGLREQYF.

This clonotype was detected many times. The chain combines TRBV20-1 with TRBJ2-5; unclear D gene. The CDR3 has 13 residues. The germline gives CDR1 DFQATT, CDR2 SNEGSKA (reference sequence). Trimming took off 3 bases at V and 2 bases at J, with 10 bases between the two ends. CDR3 coding DNA: TGCAGTGCTAGTTACCAGCCTCAAGAGACCCAGTACTTC. Translating gives CSASYQPQETQYF.

A remark on this clonotype: Being one base from a much bigger clone, this may be a read error. The gene calls are TRBV29-1 and TRBJ2-3, with 9 bases matching TRBD1. The CDR3 extends over 15 amino acids. Germline CDR1 SQVTM, CDR2 ANQGSEA. The V segment lost 2 bases and the J segment 7 bases; nucleotides outside the gene matches: 10. CDR3 sequence: CSVELDRGLTYTQYF. The CDR3 coding sequence is TGCAGCGTTGAACTGGACAGGGGTTTAACATATACGCAGTATTTT.

This clonotype was found a few times. The genes are TRBV12-3 or TRBV12-4 and TRBJ1-6, with D uncertain. Trimming removed 6 bases from V and 13 bases from J, with 16 bases in between. The CDR3 consists of 13 residues. The CDR3 region has the DNA TGTGCCAGCAGGAGACTAAAGGGATTTCCCCTCCACTTT. Translating it yields CASRRLKGFPLHF.

This clonotype has more than one count but fewer than ten. This chain links TRBV12-3 or TRBV12-4 with TRBJ2-1; the match to TRBD2 covers 10 bases. J gave up 10 bases and V 2 bases, and 11 bases lay outside the gene matches. This CDR3 is built from 16 residues. The CDR3 sequence is CASSLYPAGGPEEQFF. The DNA for the CDR3 is TGTGCCAGCAGTTTATATCCAGCGGGAGGGCCAGAGGAGCAGTTCTTC.

In this sample, this clonotype turned up a few times. The rearrangement links TRBV20-1 to TRBJ1-2, with 10 positions matching TRBD1. This CDR3 is 14 amino acids long. The junction had 1 base not matched to a gene; V was cut back by 0 bases and J by 3 bases. Germline CDR1 is DFQATT and CDR2 is SNEGSKA (reference sequence). This CDR3 is CSARETGGDYGYTF. CDR3 nucleotide sequence: TGCAGTGCTAGAGAGACAGGGGGCGACTATGGCTACACCTTC.

This clonotype was counted a few times. The chain has TRBV4-3 and TRBJ2-1; the match to TRBD2 covers 11 bases. CDR1 and CDR2 (germline): LGHNA, YSLEER. The CDR3 covers 17 residues. The J segment lost 7 bases and the V segment lost 0 bases, leaving 8 bases of the junction unmatched. The CDR3 DNA is TGCGCCAGCAGCCAAGATACTGTAGCGGGAGGGCCTAATGAGCAGTTCTTC. Translation gives CASSQDTVAGGPNEQFF.

This clonotype occurred many times. This rearrangement joins TRBV10-3 to TRBJ2-1; TRBD2 might be the D (6 bases). The CDR3 has 15 amino acids. CDR1 and CDR2 (germline): ENHRY, SYGVKD. The V end lost 0 bases, the J end lost 1 base, and 7 bases lay between the germline ends. CDR3 loop: CAISESRESYNEQFF. In nucleotides, the CDR3 is TGTGCCATCAGTGAGTCGCGGGAATCCTACAATGAGCAGTTCTTC.

This clonotype turned up a few times. This sequence joins TRBV12-3 or TRBV12-4 and TRBJ2-1; D gene unclear. V lost 3 bases and J lost 0, with 12 bases in between. The CDR3 loop spans 16 amino acids. The CDR3 reads CASSFTRITSYNEQFF. For the CDR3, the DNA is TGTGCCAGCAGTTTCACCCGGATTACCTCCTACAATGAGCAGTTCTTC.